This TCR beta chain is from a study of CD8 T cells in ankylosing spondylitis. This CDR3 has 19 amino acids. The germline V gene has CDR1 SGHAT and CDR2 FQNNGV. J lost 10 bases, V lost 5 bases, and 20 bases had no gene match. Worth noting for this clonotype: As yet, its antigen is unknown.

Broader study findings: The clones that were linked to disease were reported to be significantly enriched in matched synovial fluid samples from ankylosing spondylitis patients. Roughly eight highly homologous variants made up a TCR beta motif that seemed to typify ankylosing spondylitis blood.

In making TCR beta libraries, quantitative 5'-RACE with molecular barcodes was used. TCRdb re-derived calls from the 5' RACE reads in MiXCR, one entry per CDR3 protein. The sample has about 36,000 distinct CDR3 sequences, roughly 12% seen once. The TCR sequence derives from a male donor with ankylosing spondylitis. Sequenced: synovial fluid, either unsorted or a sorted T cell fraction (not recorded which). V and J are TRBV11-2 and TRBJ2-2; 12 positions match TRBD2. This chain's CDR3 is CASSEGGLAGAKGIKELFF. The CDR3 nucleotides are TGTGCCAGCAGCGAAGGGGGACTAGCGGGTGCTAAAGGGATAAAGGAGCTGTTTTTT. The full variable domain, completed using reference TRBV11-2 and TRBJ2-2, is EAGVAQSPRYKIIEKRQSVAFWCNPISGHATLYWYQQILGQGPKLLIQFQNNGVVDDSQLPKDRFSAERLKGVDSTLKIQPAKLEDSAVYLCASSEGGLAGAKGIKELFFGEGSRLTVL.